One sample yielded the 10 T cell receptor beta chains listed below, sequenced in a study of radiation and T cells in renal cell carcinoma (dated by TCRdb to 2019 to 2021). The sample's time point label is to be understood as: blood 2 weeks post-SBRT. Interpreted using the paper, the treatment or condition label stands for: 15 Gy SBRT to primary tumor, nephrectomy 4 weeks later. The receptor library was made with the immunoSEQ multiplex PCR assay. TCRdb took over this immuneACCESS table, retaining in-frame rearrangements with V and J assigned. Such tables are incomplete; in checked studies, under half of the missing clones stem from an unresolved V gene, and the remainder is unexplained. The sample records about 130,000 clones, more than 75% of which are singletons. The top ten clones comprise about 5% of the sample. Sample: blood, taken from a patient whose treatment included radiotherapy and nephrectomy. The receptors derive from a woman in her 70s with renal cell carcinoma.

Here the CDR3 reads CASRPGTGSAEAFF. The CDR3 DNA reads TGTGCCAGCAGACCTGGGACAGGGTCCGCTGAAGCTTTCTTT. V gene TRBV11-3 combines with J gene TRBJ1-1, with 9 bases identical to TRBD1. V dropped 6 bases and J dropped 6; count of bases not matched to a gene: 8. The germline gives CDR1 SGHNT, CDR2 YENEEA. This CDR3 has 14 amino acids.

V gene TRBV6-1 combines with J gene TRBJ2-5; perhaps TRBD2 as D (6 bases). The CDR3 length is 15 residues. V gave up 5 bases and J gave up 1 base, with 14 bases separating them. Germline values: CDR1 MNHNS, CDR2 SASEGT. Here the CDR3 reads CASSPPASAQETQYF. The CDR3, as DNA: TGTGCCAGCAGTCCTCCCGCTAGCGCCCAAGAGACCCAGTACTTC.

V is TRBV7-2 and J is TRBJ1-1; a possible D gene is TRBD1 (5 bases). CDR1 and CDR2 from the germline V gene are SGHTA and FQGNSA. V lost 5 bases, J lost 7 bases, and 17 bases lay in between. The length of the CDR3 is 14 residues. Here the CDR3 DNA reads TGTGCCAGCAGCCCGGGGGTGCGTCTTTTTGAAGCTTTCTTT. Amino acid sequence: CASSPGVRLFEAFF.

The rearrangement links TRBV10-3 to TRBJ1-1; TRBD1 is a possible D gene (6 bases). Germline V CDR1 and CDR2: ENHRY, SYGVKD. The CDR3 spans 13 residues. V lost 10 bases to trimming and J lost 5 bases, with 17 bases between them. The CDR3 DNA is TGTGCCACGATAACCTCACAGGGAACTGAAGCTTTCTTT. This sequence encodes CATITSQGTEAFF.

The rearrangement links TRBV19 to TRBJ1-4; D possibly corresponds to TRBD1 (5 bases). The CDR3 consists of 13 residues. V lost 4 bases and J 8 bases, leaving 11 bases between the germline ends. Germline loops: CDR1 LNHDA, CDR2 SQIVND (reference sequence). CDR3 nucleotide sequence: TGTGCCAGTAGTACAGGGTCCCGGGAAAAACTGTTTTTT. Protein product: CASSTGSREKLFF.

V is TRBV13 and J is TRBJ2-7; the match to TRBD1 covers 8 bases. The CDR3 covers 16 residues. V lost 2 bases, J lost 1 base, and 7 bases stayed unmatched. The V gene's germline CDR1 is PRHDT and CDR2 FYEKMQ (reference sequence). This CDR3 is CASSLFRDRLSYEQYF. CDR3 sequence (DNA): TGTGCCAGCAGCTTATTCCGGGACAGGTTATCCTACGAGCAGTACTTC.

This rearrangement joins TRBV6-6 to TRBJ1-2, with D perhaps matching TRBD1 (5 bases). Germline values: CDR1 MNHNY, CDR2 SVGAGI (reference sequence). The ends were cut back, 10 bases at V and 1 base at J, with 13 bases in the middle. The CDR3 length is 13 residues. This chain's CDR3 is CATGDGLNYGYTF. The CDR3 DNA sequence: TGTGCCACCGGGGACGGACTTAACTATGGCTACACCTTC.

Concerning this clone itself: The sample carries other DNA sequences with the same CDR3. This chain links TRBV6-5 with TRBJ1-2; possible D gene TRBD1, 6 bases. The germline V gene encodes CDR1 MNHEY and CDR2 SVGAGI. This CDR3 region has 13 residues. Trimming stripped 6 bases from V and 3 bases from J, with 11 bases between. The CDR3 loop reads CASRHRADYGYTF. CDR3 DNA: TGTGCCAGCAGACACAGGGCAGACTATGGCTACACCTTC.

This chain joins TRBV4-3 and TRBJ2-1, with 7 bases fitting TRBD1. Trimming at V came to 1 base and at J to 5 bases, leaving 5 bases not matched to a gene. The CDR3 is made up of 15 amino acids. Germline assignment: CDR1 LGHNA and CDR2 YSLEER. CDR3 bases: TGCGCCAGCAGCCAAGCCGGGACAGCCCACAATGAGCAGTTCTTC. It encodes CASSQAGTAHNEQFF.

This chain uses TRBV6-6 with TRBJ2-7; maybe TRBD2 (5 bases). The CDR3 extends over 16 amino acids. V was clipped by 7 bases and J by 0 bases, with 19 bases between them. Germline V gives CDR1 MNHNY, CDR2 SVGAGI (reference sequence). CDR3 amino acids: CASKHLGGASSYEQYF. The CDR3 nucleotides are TGTGCCAGCAAACACTTAGGAGGTGCGAGCTCCTACGAGCAGTACTTC.